The 22 T cell receptor beta chains given below trace back to one sample, sequenced in a study of blood T cell repertoires in COVID-19. Repertoires were generated with immunoSEQ multiplex PCR, while TCRdb's copy carries only in-frame clones and drops some. Of about 120,000 clones in the sample, over 80% were seen once. The sequenced sample was peripheral blood. Every receptor here comes from an older woman with acute or convalescent COVID-19.

V gene TRBV9 combines with J gene TRBJ2-7, with D perhaps matching TRBD2 (5 bases). This CDR3 is 16 amino acids long. V lost 0 bases and J lost 0, with 13 bases in between. Per germline, CDR1 SGDLS and CDR2 YYNGEE. The CDR3 reads CASSVGADWSSYEQYF. CDR3 in DNA: TGTGCCAGCAGCGTAGGGGCGGACTGGTCCTCCTACGAGCAGTACTTC.

In DNA form, the CDR3 reads TGTGCCAGCAGCCCGCGCGGCGGAACTGAAGCTTTCTTT. Amino acids: CASSPRGGTEAFF. The rearrangement joins TRBV5-4 to TRBJ1-1; no definite D call. This CDR3 region has 13 residues. Germline lookup yields CDR1 SGHNT and CDR2 YYREEE (reference sequence). With 4 bases removed from V and 5 bases from J, the gap between germline ends came to 12 bases.

This clone has only one observation. The chain carries TRBV7-8 and TRBJ1-5, with D perhaps matching TRBD1 (5 bases). Germline V CDR1 and CDR2: SGHVS, FQNEAQ. Trimming stripped 5 bases from V and 0 bases from J, with 8 bases between. The CDR3 is 14 residues long. The CDR3 bases are TGTGCCAGCAGCGGGGGGAATAGCAATCAGCCCCAGCATTTT. Translation gives CASSGGNSNQPQHF.

The chain combines TRBV19 with TRBJ1-1; 7 bases are shared with TRBD1. This CDR3 is built from 18 residues. After removal of 10 bases from V and 6 bases from J, the junction contained 26 bases not matched to a gene. The germline gives CDR1 LNHDA, CDR2 SQIVND (reference sequence). CDR3 residues: CATVVYAGQGDLEAEAFF. CDR3 DNA sequence: TGTGCCACAGTAGTATACGCGGGGCAGGGGGATTTAGAGGCTGAAGCTTTCTTT.

This chain joins TRBV11-2 and TRBJ2-3; TRBD2 agrees at 13 bases. There are 17 residues in the CDR3. The V segment lost 2 bases and the J segment 5 bases; nucleotides outside the gene matches: 7. The V gene's germline CDR1 is SGHAT and CDR2 FQNNGV. CDR3 DNA: TGTGCCAGCAGCTTATATTTCACTAGCGGGGGGGTAGATACGCAGTATTTT. Encoded protein: CASSLYFTSGGVDTQYF.

V is TRBV19 and J is TRBJ2-3; possibly TRBD2 for D (5 bases). V lost 5 bases and J lost 0, with 9 bases in between. In germline, CDR1 is LNHDA, CDR2 SQIVND (reference sequence). The CDR3 is made up of 14 amino acids. In DNA form, the CDR3 reads TGTGCCAGTAGTTCGCGGGTCAGCACAGATACGCAGTATTTT. Translated: CASSSRVSTDTQYF.

The chain combines TRBV10-3 with TRBJ1-1, with D possibly being TRBD1 (6 bases). Germline V gene sequence: CDR1 ENHRY, CDR2 SYGVKD. Trimming pared 4 bases from V and 1 base from J, leaving 13 bases between. The CDR3 runs 15 residues. CDR3 residues: CAISGLDSANTEAFF. The CDR3 DNA reads TGTGCCATCAGTGGGCTGGACAGCGCGAACACTGAAGCTTTCTTT.

In its sample, this clone was seen once. The genes are TRBV3-1 (or the pseudogene TRBV3-2) and TRBJ1-1, with unresolved D. Germline loops: CDR1 LGHDT, CDR2 YNNKEL (reference sequence). Trimming shortened V by 6 bases and J by 6 bases, and 11 bases separated the two germline ends. This CDR3 spans 12 amino acids. The CDR3 DNA reads as TGTGCCAGCAGTTCAGACATAGCTGAAGCTTTCTTT. Translation: CASSSDIAEAFF.

The gene calls are TRBV5-1 and TRBJ2-7, with a tentative D call TRBD2 (5 bases). Germline values: CDR1 SGHRS, CDR2 YFSETQ. Trimming removed 0 bases from V and 3 bases from J, with 7 bases in between. The CDR3 spans 13 residues. The CDR3 nucleotides are TGCGCCAGCAGCTTGGACGGGGTCTACGAGCAGTACTTC. Translation: CASSLDGVYEQYF.

This clone was recorded a few times. J is TRBJ2-6 and V is TRBV2; 7 bases agree with TRBD2. Trimming removed 4 bases from V and 0 bases from J; junction bases left unmatched: 6. The CDR3 spans 17 residues. Germline assignment: CDR1 SNHLY and CDR2 FYNNEI. The CDR3 region has the DNA TGTGCCAGCAGTGGGAGCGGGATAAGCTCTGGGGCCAACGTCCTGACTTTC. Translating gives CASSGSGISSGANVLTF.

The chain joins TRBV19 to TRBJ2-3; 8 bases are a match to TRBD2. Germline V lookup: CDR1 LNHDA, CDR2 SQIVND (reference sequence). The J segment lost 7 bases and the V segment lost 6 bases, leaving 12 bases of the junction unmatched. The CDR3 has 15 residues. CDR3 protein: CASRGAGGLSYTQYF. In nucleotides, the CDR3 is TGTGCCAGTAGGGGCGCGGGAGGCCTCTCGTATACGCAGTATTTT.

With respect to this clone: Germline is not matched at one junction end, which may reflect a read error. The V and J genes are TRBV13 and TRBJ2-3; 9 nucleotides line up with TRBD1. The CDR3 has 16 residues. Germline CDR1 is PRHDT and CDR2 is FYEKMQ (reference sequence). The CDR3 DNA reads as TGTGCCAGCAGCATAGGGACAGGGTATTCCGGAGATACGCAGTATTTT. The encoded protein is CASSIGTGYSGDTQYF.

This clone was observed a handful of times. The chain joins TRBV5-1 to TRBJ1-4, with D hard to call. CDR1 is SGHRS and CDR2 is YFSETQ in the germline V gene. Trimming left V 5 bases short and J 0 bases short, with 8 bases between. This CDR3 region has 14 residues. CDR3 loop: CASREGATNEKLFF. The DNA for the CDR3 is TGCGCCAGCAGAGAGGGTGCAACTAATGAAAAACTGTTTTTT.

This clone was observed once. The chain recombines TRBV30 with TRBJ1-2, with D maybe TRBD1 (6 bases). V was trimmed by 5 bases and J by 7 bases, leaving 23 bases between them. This CDR3 region has 15 residues. The germline CDR1 and CDR2 sequences are GTSNPN and SVGIG (reference sequence). Here the CDR3 reads CAWSTRSTGNLGYTF. Here the CDR3 DNA reads TGTGCCTGGTCCACTCGGAGCACAGGGAACCTTGGCTACACCTTC.

The chain links TRBV5-3 to TRBJ2-2; 11 nucleotides match TRBD2. TRBV5-3 is flagged as an ORF with uncertain function. The CDR3 runs 16 residues. J was trimmed by 4 bases and V by 4 bases; bases with no gene match: 6. The CDR3 loop is CARSDSGGVRTGELFF. In DNA, the CDR3 is TGTGCCAGAAGCGATAGCGGGGGGGTGCGCACCGGGGAGCTGTTTTTT.

This clone was seen once. This chain links TRBV2 with TRBJ2-3, with a possible D match to TRBD2 (5 bases). Germline V gene lookup returns CDR1 SNHLY and CDR2 FYNNEI. The CDR3 runs to 14 residues. Trimming removed 6 bases at V and 5 bases at J, with 15 bases between. In DNA, the CDR3 is TGTGCCAGCAGCCTCCGGGGTCCGAGAGATACGCAGTATTTT. As protein: CASSLRGPRDTQYF.

The chain carries TRBV27 and TRBJ1-4; TRBD1 is a possible D gene (6 bases). CDR1 is MNHEY, CDR2 SMNVEV, per germline (reference sequence). Trimming cost V 7 bases and J 4 bases, with 10 bases left between them. The CDR3 is 13 amino acids. The CDR3 nucleotides read TGTGCCAGCAAACAGGGAGTTAATGAAAAACTGTTTTTT. This encodes CASKQGVNEKLFF.

This clone was observed a few times. V and J are TRBV6-5 and TRBJ2-3, with 11 bases lining up with TRBD2. J was trimmed by 6 bases and V by 6 bases; bases with no gene match: 8. There are 15 residues in the CDR3. Germline assignment: CDR1 MNHEY and CDR2 SVGAGI. This CDR3 is CASSLTSGTTDTQYF. DNA of the CDR3: TGTGCCAGCAGCTTGACTAGCGGGACTACGGATACGCAGTATTTT.

The chain carries TRBV20-1 and TRBJ1-1; D is unclear. The CDR3 spans 11 residues. V lost 6 bases, J lost 0 bases, and 5 bases lay in between. Germline values: CDR1 DFQATT, CDR2 SNEGSKA (reference sequence). This CDR3 is CSALVNTEAFF. The CDR3 region has the DNA TGCAGTGCCTTAGTGAACACTGAAGCTTTCTTT.

V gene TRBV11-2 combines with J gene TRBJ1-1, with D possibly TRBD1 on 6 matching bases. The CDR3 totals 14 residues. CDR1 and CDR2 (germline): SGHAT, FQNNGV. Between the trimmed V and J ends, which lost 4 bases and 4 bases, there was a span of 13 bases. The chain's CDR3 is CASSSTGPGTEAFF. CDR3 DNA sequence: TGTGCCAGCAGCTCTACAGGGCCCGGCACTGAAGCTTTCTTT.

This clone appeared a single time. This chain connects TRBV4-1 to TRBJ1-4; no definite D call. Trimming cost V 4 bases and J 8 bases, with 17 bases left between them. CDR1 and CDR2 from the germline V gene are MGHRA and YSYEKL. This CDR3 is 15 amino acids long. CDR3 region: CASSLGRSSDEKLFF. CDR3 bases: TGCGCCAGCAGCCTGGGGAGGTCTTCGGACGAAAAACTGTTTTTT.

This chain connects TRBV19 to TRBJ1-5, with D tentatively TRBD1 (5 bases). The CDR3 length is 13 residues. Germline V gene lookup returns CDR1 LNHDA and CDR2 SQIVND (reference sequence). The V gene lost 10 bases and the J gene lost 7 bases, with 17 bases spanning the gap. CDR3 amino acids: CATQGAQRQPQHF. CDR3 nucleotides: TGTGCCACCCAGGGTGCGCAGAGACAGCCCCAGCATTTT.